This is a list of T cell receptor beta chains from one sample in a study of CD8+ T cells in alopecia areata. TCRdb's copy holds only in-frame clones and misses some; the assay was immunoSEQ multiplex PCR. The sample shows about 97,000 clones, 55% to 70% of them seen only once. The sequencing used CD8+ T cells sorted from blood, collected at approximately week 56, from a patient treated with tofacitinib. The receptors originated from a human donor with alopecia areata. Both conserved end residues are part of each CDR3. D genes are given only for firm matches. The size entry is marked missing in some rows and otherwise reads once, few, many or a size class.

v_call	j_call	d_call	clone_size	cdr3_nt	cdr3_aa
TRBV2	TRBJ2-2	TRBD2	-	TGTGCCAGCACCGCTAGCGGGGGCGCTAGAACCGGGGAGCTGTTTTTT	CASTASGGARTGELFF
TRBV5-6	TRBJ2-7	-	few	TGTGCCAGCAGCTTGGTAGCGTCCTCCTACGAGCAGTACTTC	CASSLVASSYEQYF
TRBV10-3	TRBJ2-3	TRBD2	few	TGTGCCATCAGAATCCCTAGCGGGGGCGACACAGATACGCAGTATTTT	CAIRIPSGGDTDTQYF
TRBV4-2	TRBJ1-2	-	-	TGTGCCAGCAGCCAAGATCTAAGGAACGGCTACACCTTC	CASSQDLRNGYTF
TRBV15	TRBJ1-2	TRBD1	many	TGTGCCACCAGCAGTTCCAGGGGGAACTATGGCTACACCTTC	CATSSSRGNYGYTF
TRBV19	TRBJ2-7	TRBD1	few	TGTGCCAGTAGACGACAGGGAAAAGACTACGAGCAGTACTTC	CASRRQGKDYEQYF
TRBV6-5	TRBJ2-3	-	-	TGTGCCAGCAGTACCGGGACAAGGGGCACAGATACGCAGTATTTT	CASSTGTRGTDTQYF
TRBV10-3	TRBJ1-1	-	-	TGTGCCATCAGTGAGGGGCGGAATGAAGCTTTCTTT	CAISEGRNEAFF
TRBV6-5	TRBJ2-7	-	-	TGTGCCAGCAGTCTAGGACAGACCTACGAGCAGTACTTC	CASSLGQTYEQYF
TRBV29-1	TRBJ2-7	TRBD2	-	TGCAGCGTTGCGGGGGGGAAGGAATACGAGCAGTACTTC	CSVAGGKEYEQYF
TRBV5-1	TRBJ2-7	-	-	TGCGCCAGCAGCTACGGACTGATCTACGAGCAGTACTTC	CASSYGLIYEQYF
TRBV7-9	TRBJ2-5	-	few	TGTGCGGAGGAGATGAAAGAAGAGACCCAGTACTTC	CAEEMKEETQYF
TRBV5-1	TRBJ1-2	-	-	TGCGCCAGCAGCAAAGAGGACAGTGCTATCCGTGGCCACACCTTC	CASSKEDSAIRGHTF
TRBV7-6	TRBJ2-7	TRBD1	-	TGTGCCAGCAGCCCCGGGACAGGGTACGAGCAGTACTTC	CASSPGTGYEQYF
TRBV4-1	TRBJ2-2	-	-	TGCGCCAGCAGGGGCGGGGAGCTGTTTTTT	CASRGGELFF
TRBV19	TRBJ1-2	-	-	TGTGCCAGTACTCCGAACAGACACTATGGCTACACCTTC	CASTPNRHYGYTF
TRBV30	TRBJ2-7	-	-	TGTGCCTGGAGTGGCATAGGGCGGTCGGACGAGCAGTACTTC	CAWSGIGRSDEQYF
TRBV30	TRBJ2-5	TRBD2	-	TGTGCCTGGAGTGTACCGGGAGGGTTGGAGACCCAGTACTTC	CAWSVPGGLETQYF
TRBV4-2	TRBJ2-3	-	once	TGTGCCAGCAGCCGACTGGGGGCGGACCCGATTCGAGATACGCAGTATTTT	CASSRLGADPIRDTQYF
TRBV2	TRBJ1-5	-	-	TGTGCCAGCAGTGATCAGGGGATGGGAAATCGGCCCCAGCATTTT	CASSDQGMGNRPQHF
TRBV30	TRBJ2-7	-	-	TGTGCCTGGAGTTTTGGGCGGACCTACGAGCAGTACTTC	CAWSFGRTYEQYF
TRBV30	TRBJ1-1	-	once	TGCCGTTGTGAGGCCCCGGGCACTGAAGCTTTCTTT	CRCEAPGTEAFF
TRBV23-1	TRBJ1-2	-	-	TGCGCCAGCAGCCATGGTGCCGGGCCCCGCGGGCGCTACACCTTC	CASSHGAGPRGRYTF
TRBV10-3	TRBJ2-1	TRBD1	-	TGTGCCATCAGTGAGTGGGGACAGGGGGCATCAGGGGAGCAGTTCTTC	CAISEWGQGASGEQFF
TRBV4-1	TRBJ1-1	-	-	TGCGCCAGCAGCCAACCCGAAAGGGGAACTGAAGCTTTCTTT	CASSQPERGTEAFF
TRBV6-5	TRBJ1-6	TRBD1	once	TGTGCCAGCAGTATTATGGGACAGGGGAATTCACCCCTCCACTTT	CASSIMGQGNSPLHF
TRBV5-6	TRBJ1-3	TRBD1	-	TGTGCCAGCAGCTCGCCATTTGACAGGGGTCCCTCTGGAAACACCATATATTTT	CASSSPFDRGPSGNTIYF
TRBV15	TRBJ1-5	-	-	TGTGCCACCAGCATACGGGATCAGCCCCAGCATTTT	CATSIRDQPQHF
TRBV7-8	TRBJ1-5	-	once	TGTGCCAGCAGCTCGACACAGGGAGGCAATCAGCCCCAGCATTTT	CASSSTQGGNQPQHF